The 5 T cell receptor beta chains below all came from one sample that was sequenced in a study of T cell repertoires in cytomegalovirus infection. TCRdb reprocessed the reads with MiXCR, giving one entry per CDR3 protein. The data hold 150,000 to 200,000 distinct CDR3 sequences, with nearly 9.5% observed a single time. Sequencing input: PBMCs. These receptors originate from a human donor in good health (CMV status not recorded). Some clones in this sample may be carry-over from other donors' samples.

The CDR3 is CASSLGDRAGDTEAFF. The CDR3 nucleotides are TGCGCCAGCAGCTTGGGAGACAGGGCCGGGGACACTGAAGCTTTCTTT. The rearrangement joins TRBV5-1 to TRBJ1-1; 7 bases agree with TRBD1. The CDR3 consists of 16 residues. V was pared by 0 bases and J by 3 bases, with 8 bases of the junction left unmatched. CDR1 and CDR2 from the germline V gene are SGHRS and YFSETQ.

The table lists this clonotype with many counts. The gene calls are TRBV27 and TRBJ1-1, with TRBD1 identical over 9 bases. The germline V gene has CDR1 MNHEY and CDR2 SMNVEV (reference sequence). Unmatched junction bases numbered 5, after V lost 0 bases and J lost 3 bases. The CDR3 extends over 16 amino acids. The chain's CDR3 is CASSLSSGTGYTEAFF. The CDR3 DNA reads as TGTGCCAGCAGTTTATCTTCCGGGACAGGGTACACTGAAGCTTTCTTT.

This clonotype appeared many times. This chain connects TRBV7-2 to TRBJ2-1; the D is unclear. The V end lost 2 bases, the J end lost 0 bases, and 11 bases lay between the germline ends. CDR3 length: 16 amino acids. From germline, CDR1 is SGHTA and CDR2 FQGNSA. CDR3: CASSLNSRISYNEQFF. CDR3 sequence (DNA): TGTGCCAGCAGCTTAAACTCCCGGATCTCCTACAATGAGCAGTTCTTC.

The chain joins TRBV29-1 to TRBJ2-1, with no clear D. The germline CDR1 and CDR2 sequences are SQVTM and ANQGSEA. The CDR3 is made up of 10 amino acids. The V and J ends lost 3 bases and 13 bases respectively, with 10 bases between them. The CDR3 protein is CSVDPSTQFF. CDR3 DNA sequence: TGCAGCGTTGACCCGTCGACCCAGTTCTTC.

The J gene is TRBJ1-1, the V gene TRBV6-6; D remains ambiguous. Germline loops: CDR1 MNHNY, CDR2 SVGAGI (reference sequence). V was shortened by 5 bases and J by 1 base, with 11 bases between the two germline ends. The CDR3 is 14 amino acids. DNA of the CDR3: TGTGCCAGCAGTCCCTGGACTGGGAACACTGAAGCTTTCTTT. Amino acid sequence: CASSPWTGNTEAFF.